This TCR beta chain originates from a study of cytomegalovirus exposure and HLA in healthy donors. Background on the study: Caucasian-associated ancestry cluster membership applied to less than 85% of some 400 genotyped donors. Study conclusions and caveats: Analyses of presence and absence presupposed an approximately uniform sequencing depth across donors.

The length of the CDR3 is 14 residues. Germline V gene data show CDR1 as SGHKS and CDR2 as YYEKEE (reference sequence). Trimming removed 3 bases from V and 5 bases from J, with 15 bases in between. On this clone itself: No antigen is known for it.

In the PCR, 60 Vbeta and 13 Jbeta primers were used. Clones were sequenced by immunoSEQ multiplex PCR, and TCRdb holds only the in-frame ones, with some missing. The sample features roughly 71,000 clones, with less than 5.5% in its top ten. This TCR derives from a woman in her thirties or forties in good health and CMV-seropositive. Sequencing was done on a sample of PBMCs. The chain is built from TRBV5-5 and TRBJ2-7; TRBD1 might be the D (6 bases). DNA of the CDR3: TGTGCCAGCAGCTCCCTACAGGGAATAGACGAGCAGTACTTC. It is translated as CASSSLQGIDEQYF.